This TCR beta chain is drawn from a study of blood T cells in healthy people across ages. Study-level results: In these data, TCR beta diversity tracked strongly with naive T cell percentage.

The amount of total RNA extracted per sample was at least 5 micrograms. On this clonotype itself: The antigen remains unidentified. This may come from a read error, since a much larger clone is one base off.

Primers used in a second PCR of roughly 7 to 12 cycles were a sample-barcoded 5' primer and a J-beta primer mix. MiXCR, applied by TCRdb to the 5' RACE reads, yields one record per CDR3 protein. The sample consists of 750,000 to 950,000 distinct CDR3 sequences, about 53% of them appearing once. CDR1 is SEHNR, CDR2 FQNEAQ, per germline (reference sequence). The CDR3 is made up of 15 amino acids. Sequenced input: blood. V usage is TRBV7-9 and J usage is TRBJ2-7, with no clear D. This sequence originates from a man older than 75 in good health. CDR3 nucleotide sequence: TGTGCCAGCAGCTTAGGAGGCCTGAGCTCCTGCGAGCAGTACTTC. It codes for CASSLGGLSSCEQYF.